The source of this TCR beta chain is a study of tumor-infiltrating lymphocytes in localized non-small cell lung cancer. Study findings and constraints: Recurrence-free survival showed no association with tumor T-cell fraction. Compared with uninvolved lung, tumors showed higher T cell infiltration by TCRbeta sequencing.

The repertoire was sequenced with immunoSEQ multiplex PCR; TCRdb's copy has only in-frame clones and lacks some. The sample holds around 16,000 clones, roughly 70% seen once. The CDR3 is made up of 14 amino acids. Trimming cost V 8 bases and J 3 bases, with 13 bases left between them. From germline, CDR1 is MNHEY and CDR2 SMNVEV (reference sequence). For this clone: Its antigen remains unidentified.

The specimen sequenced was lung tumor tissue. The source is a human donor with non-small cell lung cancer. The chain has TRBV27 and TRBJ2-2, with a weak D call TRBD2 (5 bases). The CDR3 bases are TGTGCCAGCGCTCCGGGGTCGTACACCGGGGAGCTGTTTTTT. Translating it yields CASAPGSYTGELFF.